One sample yielded the 5 T cell receptor beta chains listed below, sequenced in a study of blood T cell repertoires in COVID-19. Method: immunoSEQ multiplex PCR; TCRdb's copy keeps in-frame clones and lacks some. The sample lists a few hundred thousand clones, 87% occurring once. Input material: PBMCs or T cells enriched from blood (not recorded which). These receptors all come from a woman aged 45-59 years who had recovered from COVID-19.

The chain couples TRBV6-5 to TRBJ2-3; 11 bases align to TRBD2. Germline CDR1 reads MNHEY; CDR2 reads SVGAGI. Losses at the gene ends were 0 bases for V and 6 bases for J; bases not matched to a gene: 2. CDR3 length: 15 residues. The CDR3 region is CASSYSASGGDTQYF. CDR3 in DNA: TGTGCCAGCAGTTACTCTGCTAGCGGGGGGGATACGCAGTATTTT.

The sample holds a few counts of this clone. The genes are TRBV6-4 and TRBJ2-2; a weak D match, TRBD1 (5 bases). Trimming took 0 bases from V and 0 from J, leaving 11 bases between them. Germline V lookup: CDR1 MRHNA, CDR2 SNTAGT. This CDR3 spans 17 amino acids. The DNA of the CDR3 is TGTGCCAGCAGTGACTCTAGGGGCAGGGCGAACACCGGGGAGCTGTTTTTT. It translates to CASSDSRGRANTGELFF.

A single count supports this clone. This rearrangement joins TRBV3-1 (or the pseudogene TRBV3-2) to TRBJ2-7; 9 bases fit TRBD1. From germline, CDR1 is LGHDT and CDR2 YNNKEL (reference sequence). Unmatched junction bases numbered 8, after V lost 3 bases and J lost 5 bases. This CDR3 region has 15 residues. Here the CDR3 reads CASSHLRDRVHEQYF. The CDR3 nucleotides read TGTGCCAGCAGCCACCTCCGGGACAGGGTCCACGAGCAGTACTTC.

This clone appeared a single time. V usage is TRBV24-1 and J usage is TRBJ1-1; D remains unclear. The germline V gene has CDR1 KGHDR and CDR2 SFDVKD. This CDR3 comprises 13 residues. Trimming left V 2 bases short and J 8 bases short, with 11 bases between. Here the CDR3 reads CATSDSAGREAFF. As DNA, the CDR3 is TGTGCCACCAGTGATTCGGCAGGTCGAGAAGCTTTCTTT.

V and J are TRBV5-3 and TRBJ2-2; 9 nucleotides align to TRBD1. TRBV5-3 is reported as an ORF; its role is uncertain. CDR3 length equals 17 residues. V dropped 4 bases and J dropped 4; count of bases not matched to a gene: 11. The CDR3 region is CARSVLIQGASTGELFF. For the CDR3, the DNA is TGTGCCAGAAGCGTTTTGATACAGGGGGCAAGCACCGGGGAGCTGTTTTTT.